This T cell receptor (beta chain) was sequenced in a study of identical twins. This CDR3 has 14 amino acids. CDR1 is SGHRS, CDR2 YFSETQ, per germline. The V gene lost 5 bases and the J gene lost 3 bases, with 11 bases spanning the gap. One entry per CDR3 protein, called by TCRdb with MiXCR from the 5' RACE reads. The sample lists roughly 290,000 distinct CDR3 sequences; more than 6.5% were seen once. These data were likewise used in another study, on yellow fever vaccine responses in identical twins.

Sequencing was carried out using memory (CD45RO+) T cells sorted from blood. The TCR originated in a young woman in good health. The V gene is TRBV5-1, the J gene TRBJ2-2, with D perhaps TRBD2 (6 bases). CDR3 amino acids: CASRTRLDTGELFF. CDR3 bases: TGCGCCAGCAGAACCAGACTAGACACCGGGGAGCTGTTTTTT. The full variable domain, in which reference TRBV5-1 and TRBJ2-2 provide the parts outside the CDR3, is KAGVTQTPRYLIKTRGQQVTLSCSPISGHRSVSWYQQTPGQGLQFLFEYFSETQRNKGNFPGRFSGRQFSNSRSEMNVSTLELGDSALYLCASRTRLDTGELFFGEGSRLTVL.